The 30 T cell receptor beta chains given below trace back to one sample, sequenced in a study of T cells in localized non-small cell lung cancer. Clones were sequenced by immunoSEQ multiplex PCR, and TCRdb holds only the in-frame ones, with some missing. Of approximately 57,000 clones in the sample, 80% to 90% were seen once. The sample in question was peripheral blood, obtained before any cancer treatment. Every receptor here comes from a woman aged 35 to 69 with stage I lung adenocarcinoma.

This rearrangement joins TRBV7-2 to TRBJ1-6; weak D call: TRBD1 (5 bases). CDR3 length equals 18 residues. Trimming took 1 base from V and 12 from J, leaving 25 bases between them. Germline CDR1 and CDR2: SGHTA and FQGNSA. The CDR3 DNA reads as TGTGCCAGCAGCTTAGGGGGCAATTCCCCGGGAAAAGCTGTACCCCTCCACTTT. This gives the protein CASSLGGNSPGKAVPLHF. The variable domain in full, completed from reference TRBV7-2 and TRBJ1-6, reads GAGVSQSPSNKVTEKGKDVELRCDPISGHTALYWYRQSLGQGLEFLIYFQGNSAPDKSGLPSDRFSAERTGGSVSTLTIQRTQQEDSAVYLCASSLGGNSPGKAVPLHFGNGTRLTVT.

The rearrangement uses TRBV5-8 and TRBJ1-4; D gene uncertain. Germline loops: CDR1 SGHTS, CDR2 YDEGEE. There are 12 residues in the CDR3. Trimming removed 1 base from V and 10 bases from J, with 8 bases in between. CDR3 amino acids: CASSLTALKLFF. The CDR3 coding sequence is TGTGCCAGCAGCTTGACAGCCTTAAAACTGTTTTTT.

This chain links TRBV30 with TRBJ1-6; tentatively, D is TRBD1 (5 bases). Germline V CDR1 and CDR2: GTSNPN, SVGIG (reference sequence). Trimming took off 3 bases at V and 6 bases at J, with 9 bases between the two ends. The CDR3 consists of 13 residues. The chain's CDR3 is CAWRDQGNSPLHF. The CDR3 DNA follows: TGTGCCTGGAGGGATCAGGGTAATTCACCCCTCCACTTT.

The count of this clone is one. The chain is built from TRBV21-1 and TRBJ1-1. TRBV21-1 represents a pseudogene. The CDR3 spans 15 residues. The CDR3 reads CASSKPDTANTEAFF. In DNA form, the CDR3 reads TGTGCCAGCAGCAAGCCCGATACCGCGAACACTGAAGCTTTCTTT.

In this sample, this clone turned up once. The V call is TRBV6-4, the J call TRBJ2-3; a weak D match, TRBD1 (5 bases). The CDR3 loop spans 11 amino acids. Germline values: CDR1 MRHNA, CDR2 SNTAGT. V lost 6 bases to trimming and J lost 6 bases, with 7 bases between them. CDR3 sequence: CASRGADTQYF. The CDR3 DNA is TGTGCCAGCAGAGGGGCGGATACGCAGTATTTT.

The chain carries TRBV6-4 and TRBJ2-3, with 9 bases identical to TRBD2. Germline V gene lookup returns CDR1 MRHNA and CDR2 SNTAGT. V shed 2 bases and J 2 bases; nucleotides not matched to a gene: 2. The CDR3 sequence is 15 residues long. The CDR3 DNA reads TGTGCCAGCAGTGACGGCGGGGGGGCCACAGATACGCAGTATTTT. This codes for CASSDGGGATDTQYF.

The chain combines TRBV4-2 with TRBJ1-2; D is perhaps TRBD1 (5 bases). CDR1 is LGHNA, CDR2 YNFKEQ, per germline. V was shortened by 1 base and J by 6 bases, with 15 bases between the two germline ends. The CDR3 consists of 15 residues. This CDR3 is CASSQGSGRADGYTF. As DNA, the CDR3 is TGTGCCAGCAGCCAAGGGTCGGGCAGGGCCGATGGCTACACCTTC.

In its sample, this clone was seen once. V is TRBV15 and J is TRBJ2-1; TRBD1 matches 10 bases. The CDR3 length is 16 residues. V gave up 1 base and J gave up 6 bases; unmatched junction bases: 6. Per germline, CDR1 LNHNV and CDR2 YYDKDF (reference sequence). CDR3 loop: CATSRGGDRGPNEQFF. The CDR3, as DNA: TGTGCCACCAGCAGAGGCGGGGACAGGGGACCCAATGAGCAGTTCTTC.

The rearrangement joins TRBV2 to TRBJ2-1; maybe TRBD1 (5 bases). There are 13 residues in the CDR3. The germline V and J ends were trimmed by 7 bases and 4 bases, with 11 bases remaining between them. Germline V gene sequence: CDR1 SNHLY, CDR2 FYNNEI. In nucleotides, the CDR3 is TGTGCCAGCACCTTGGGGCCTTACAATGAGCAGTTCTTC. Residues: CASTLGPYNEQFF.

CDR3 DNA: TGTGCCAGAAGCTCGGGACAAAATAATTCACCCCTCCACTTT. Amino acid sequence: CARSSGQNNSPLHF. The chain uses TRBV5-3 and TRBJ1-6; D may be TRBD1 (6 bases). TRBV5-3 is an ORF; its function is uncertain. The CDR3 is 14 amino acids. Trimming took off 3 bases at V and 5 bases at J, with 9 bases between the two ends.

The V call is TRBV2, the J call TRBJ2-7, with 7 bases aligning to TRBD2. This CDR3 comprises 12 residues. CDR1 is SNHLY and CDR2 is FYNNEI in the germline V gene. J was trimmed by 11 bases and V by 0 bases; bases with no gene match: 4. The CDR3 bases are TGTGCCAGCAGTGAAGCGGGGCGGGGGAAGTACTTC. It encodes CASSEAGRGKYF.

V is TRBV7-3 and J is TRBJ2-5; D unresolved. Germline CDR1 SGHTA, CDR2 FQGTGA. Trimming removed 4 bases at V and 4 bases at J, with 10 bases between. The CDR3 sequence is 13 residues long. The CDR3 is CASSSGPGETQYF. As DNA, the CDR3 is TGTGCCAGCAGCTCTGGACCTGGAGAGACCCAGTACTTC.

J is TRBJ1-2 and V is TRBV6-5; no reliable D call. The CDR3 extends over 14 amino acids. V lost 6 bases to trimming and J lost 1 base, with 12 bases between them. Per germline, CDR1 MNHEY and CDR2 SVGAGI. The CDR3 here is CASSPAGNNYGYTF. In DNA, the CDR3 is TGTGCCAGCAGCCCGGCGGGGAATAACTATGGCTACACCTTC.

The chain is built from TRBV13 and TRBJ2-7; 7 bases fit TRBD1. The CDR3 covers 14 residues. Trimming cost V 2 bases and J 3 bases; bases outside gene matches: 4. CDR1 PRHDT and CDR2 FYEKMQ come from the germline V gene (reference sequence). CDR3 coding DNA: TGTGCCAGCAGCTTATGGGACAGCGGCTACGAGCAGTACTTC. Protein product: CASSLWDSGYEQYF.

The CDR3 DNA reads as TGTGCCAGCAGTCCCCGACAGGACCAGTTCTTC. Translation: CASSPRQDQFF. The V gene is TRBV28, the J gene TRBJ2-1; D might be TRBD1 (6 bases). The V gene's germline CDR1 is MDHEN and CDR2 SYDVKM. The length of the CDR3 is 11 residues. Trimming cost V 5 bases and J 13 bases, with 12 bases left between them.

This chain links TRBV7-2 with TRBJ2-3; 8 bases are a match to TRBD1. The V gene end was trimmed by 6 bases and the J gene end by 1 base; junction bases not matched to a gene: 6. CDR3 length: 15 amino acids. Germline CDR1 and CDR2: SGHTA and FQGNSA. CDR3 region: CASSSTGGGTDTQYF. The CDR3 DNA reads as TGTGCCAGCAGTTCCACAGGGGGAGGCACAGATACGCAGTATTTT. The whole variable domain, filled in from reference TRBV7-2 and TRBJ2-3, reads GAGVSQSPSNKVTEKGKDVELRCDPISGHTALYWYRQSLGQGLEFLIYFQGNSAPDKSGLPSDRFSAERTGGSVSTLTIQRTQQEDSAVYLCASSSTGGGTDTQYFGPGTRLTVL.

This chain connects TRBV7-3 to TRBJ1-2, with 7 bases matching TRBD1. The germline CDR1 and CDR2 sequences are SGHTA and FQGTGA. CDR3 size: 13 residues. V trimming: 2 bases; J trimming: 7 bases; junction bases outside the gene matches: 4. The DNA for the CDR3 is TGTGCCAGCAGCTTACGACAGGGAACTGGCTACACCTTC. It specifies CASSLRQGTGYTF.

This clone occurred a few times. The genes are TRBV11-2 and TRBJ2-1; 10 bases agree with TRBD2. V dropped 5 bases and J dropped 11; count of bases not matched to a gene: 12. Germline CDR1 is SGHAT and CDR2 is FQNNGV. The CDR3 is made up of 15 amino acids. The CDR3 loop is CASSISGGLHGKQFF. CDR3 sequence (DNA): TGTGCCAGCAGCATTAGCGGGGGGCTACACGGCAAGCAGTTCTTC. The variable domain in full, with the rest retrieved from reference TRBV11-2 and TRBJ2-1, is EAGVAQSPRYKIIEKRQSVAFWCNPISGHATLYWYQQILGQGPKLLIQFQNNGVVDDSQLPKDRFSAERLKGVDSTLKIQPAKLEDSAVYLCASSISGGLHGKQFFGPGTRLTVL.

The V and J genes are TRBV4-3 and TRBJ1-1; TRBD1 is a possible D gene (6 bases). V was trimmed by 1 base and J by 3 bases, leaving 12 bases between them. The CDR3 loop spans 15 amino acids. Germline CDR1 is LGHNA and CDR2 is YSLEER. The CDR3 bases are TGCGCCAGCAGCCAAGTCCCAGGGGAGTACACTGAAGCTTTCTTT. This sequence encodes CASSQVPGEYTEAFF.

CDR3 region: CASRTFDQPQHF. CDR3 nucleotides: TGTGCCAGCAGGACCTTTGACCAGCCCCAGCATTTT. This rearrangement joins TRBV6-6 to TRBJ1-5; D is ambiguous. There are 12 residues in the CDR3. The ends were cut back, 6 bases at V and 7 bases at J, with 10 bases in the middle. Germline V CDR1 and CDR2: MNHNY, SVGAGI (reference sequence).

V is TRBV30 and J is TRBJ1-4; D is unresolved. The germline V and J ends were trimmed by 5 bases and 8 bases, with 18 bases remaining between them. Germline CDR1 and CDR2: GTSNPN and SVGIG (reference sequence). The CDR3 is 14 amino acids. CDR3 coding DNA: TGTGCCTGGTTAGCCAGTGGGAGGGAGGAAAAACTGTTTTTT. Translated: CAWLASGREEKLFF.

CDR3 amino acids: CASRRDAASYEQYF. DNA for the CDR3: TGTGCCAGCAGGCGCGACGCGGCTTCCTACGAGCAGTACTTC. V usage is TRBV6-1 and J usage is TRBJ2-7; D remains unclear. The CDR3 is made up of 14 amino acids. CDR1 is MNHNS, CDR2 SASEGT, per germline. V was cut by 6 bases and J by 1 base, with 13 bases left in between.

The chain carries TRBV27 and TRBJ2-6; D is ambiguous. Germline CDR1 MNHEY, CDR2 SMNVEV (reference sequence). The CDR3 contains 17 residues. Trimming took off 3 bases at V and 0 bases at J, with 12 bases between the two ends. The CDR3 sequence: CASSFISEFSGANVLTF. In DNA, the CDR3 is TGTGCCAGCAGTTTTATCAGTGAGTTCTCTGGGGCCAACGTCCTGACTTTC.

The chain couples TRBV6-5 to TRBJ1-5; tentatively, D is TRBD1 (6 bases). Trimming stripped 5 bases from V and 7 bases from J, with 15 bases between. The germline V gene has CDR1 MNHEY and CDR2 SVGAGI. CDR3 size: 14 residues. Here the CDR3 reads CASSVQGFGQPQHF. The DNA of the CDR3 is TGTGCCAGCAGTGTACAGGGATTCGGACAGCCCCAGCATTTT.

V is TRBV5-1 and J is TRBJ1-3; D possibly corresponds to TRBD1 (5 bases). Trimming removed 5 bases at V and 4 bases at J, with 13 bases between. From germline, CDR1 is SGHRS and CDR2 YFSETQ. CDR3 length: 14 amino acids. DNA of the CDR3: TGCGCCAGCAGAGCCGGGACGACCGGAAACACCATATATTTT. It encodes CASRAGTTGNTIYF.

This clone was picked up one time. CDR3 DNA: TGTGCCAGCAGCTTGGGCAGGGGCACCTACGAGCAGTACTTC. Translated, it gives CASSLGRGTYEQYF. The V call is TRBV11-2, the J call TRBJ2-7; tentatively, D is TRBD1 (6 bases). Per the germline V gene, CDR1 is SGHAT and CDR2 is FQNNGV. The length of the CDR3 is 14 residues. The V end was cut by 3 bases, the J end by 2 bases, with 11 bases between.

The gene calls are TRBV7-9 and TRBJ2-5; 8 bases are shared with TRBD2. Germline V gene sequence: CDR1 SEHNR, CDR2 FQNEAQ (reference sequence). The V gene end was trimmed by 1 base and the J gene end by 5 bases; junction bases not matched to a gene: 6. CDR3 length equals 15 residues. The CDR3 DNA reads TGTGCCAGCAGCTTAGGGGGAGGACTAGCCGAGACCCAGTACTTC. Protein product: CASSLGGGLAETQYF.

This rearrangement joins TRBV6-1 to TRBJ1-2, with 7 bases identical to TRBD1. CDR3 length: 15 residues. The J segment lost 1 base and the V segment lost 2 bases, leaving 4 bases of the junction unmatched. Germline CDR1 MNHNS, CDR2 SASEGT. CDR3 DNA: TGTGCCAGCAGTGAACGGACAGGTTTTAACTATGGCTACACCTTC. Its translation is CASSERTGFNYGYTF.

This chain joins TRBV30 and TRBJ1-6, with 7 bases that match TRBD1. Germline CDR1 and CDR2: GTSNPN and SVGIG (reference sequence). V lost 0 bases and J lost 8; bases outside the gene matches: 4. This CDR3 is built from 14 residues. CDR3 amino acids: CAWSVLRGDSPLHF. For the CDR3, the DNA is TGTGCCTGGAGTGTACTCAGGGGGGATTCACCCCTCCACTTT.

The genes are TRBV6-4 and TRBJ1-1, with TRBD1 matching over 8 bases. Unmatched junction bases numbered 1, after V lost 2 bases and J lost 8 bases. Looked up from germline, CDR1 is MRHNA and CDR2 is SNTAGT. This CDR3 has 12 amino acids. CDR3 coding DNA: TGTGCCAGCAGTGACGGGACAGGAGAAGCTTTCTTT. This encodes CASSDGTGEAFF.